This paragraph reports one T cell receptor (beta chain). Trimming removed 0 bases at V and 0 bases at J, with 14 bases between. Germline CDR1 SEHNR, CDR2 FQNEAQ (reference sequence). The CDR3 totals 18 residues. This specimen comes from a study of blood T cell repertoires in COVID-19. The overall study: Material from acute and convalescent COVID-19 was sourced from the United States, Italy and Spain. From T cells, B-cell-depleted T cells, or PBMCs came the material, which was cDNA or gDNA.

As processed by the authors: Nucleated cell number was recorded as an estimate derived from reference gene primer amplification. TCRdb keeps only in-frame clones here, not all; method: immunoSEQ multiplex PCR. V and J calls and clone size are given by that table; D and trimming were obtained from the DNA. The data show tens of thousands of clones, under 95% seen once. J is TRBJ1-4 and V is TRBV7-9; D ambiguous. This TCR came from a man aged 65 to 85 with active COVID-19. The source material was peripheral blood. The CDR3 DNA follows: TGTGCCAGCAGCTTAGCAAAGCTTCAATTCGCAACTAATGAAAAACTGTTTTTT. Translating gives CASSLAKLQFATNEKLFF.